The entry below describes one TCR beta chain. These data originate in a study of technical replicates of blood from a few donors. The CDR3 loop spans 14 amino acids. V shed 5 bases, J shed 5 bases, and the junction held 2 bases outside the gene matches. The germline V gene has CDR1 MNHEY and CDR2 SVGAGI. The data were produced by immunoSEQ multiplex PCR, yet TCRdb's version contains in-frame clones alone and is incomplete. In the table there are 55,000 to 75,000 clones, 70% to 90% of which are singletons. This clonotype was sampled from a human donor in good health. Some clones in this sample may be carry-over from other donors' samples. Sequencing was carried out using PBMCs. This rearrangement joins TRBV6-5 to TRBJ2-1; 11 bases are a match to TRBD2. The CDR3 DNA follows: TGTGCCAGCAGTCTGGGACTAGCGGACAATGAGCAGTTCTTC. Translation: CASSLGLADNEQFF.